The present entry profiles one T cell receptor beta chain with its context. What it binds is unknown. One junction end disagrees with the germline gene, perhaps due to a read error. TCRdb's copy holds only in-frame clones and misses some; the assay was immunoSEQ multiplex PCR. The table lists about 20,000 clones, around 76% of them singletons. These data belong to a study of OX40 agonist ivuxolimab in advanced cancers. Study-wide results and limits: Averaged across samples, CD8+ T cells carried more expanded clones than CD4+ did.

Germline assignment: CDR1 MDHEN and CDR2 SYDVKM. CDR3 length equals 12 residues. The source is an adult with an advanced solid tumor such as melanoma, head and neck, liver or kidney cancer. Sequenced here: CD4+ or CD8+ T cells sorted from blood, sampled in a trial of the OX40 agonist ivuxolimab. V is TRBV28 and J is TRBJ2-7, with D possibly TRBD2 on 7 matching bases. CDR3 region: CASSWGGYGQYF. The CDR3 DNA reads as TGTGCCAGCTCTTGGGGGGGCTACGGGCAGTACTTC.